This T cell receptor (beta chain) derives from a study of cytomegalovirus exposure and HLA in healthy donors. Per germline, CDR1 MGHRA and CDR2 YSYEKL. V gave up 0 bases and J gave up 3 bases, with 9 bases separating them. This CDR3 spans 14 amino acids. Healthy bone marrow donors made up the donors. Whole-study results and caveats: Per published accounts, TCR beta sequences correctly predicted the HLA-A and HLA-B alleles of most subjects. Immune exposure information comprised only CMV serostatus.

The PCR contained 60 Vbeta and 13 Jbeta primers. In the original analysis: Around 12 million of some 80 million unique TCR beta chains were shared, per a later count. Sequenced by immunoSEQ multiplex PCR; TCRdb stores in-frame clones only, minus some. Clonal size and the V and J genes are those of that table, whereas D and trimming came from the DNA. The data contain about 150,000 clones, around 78% of them singletons. As to this clone: No antigen is known for it.

The chain links TRBV4-1 to TRBJ2-7; D ambiguous. What was sequenced was PBMCs. The sequence was collected from a man aged 35-49 years in good health and CMV-seronegative. As DNA, the CDR3 is TGCGCCAGCAGCCAAGAACCGCGGATCTACGAGCAGTACTTC. This gives the protein CASSQEPRIYEQYF.